The 11 T cell receptor beta chains in this list originate from one sample, sequenced in a study of blood T cell repertoires in COVID-19. Repertoires were generated with immunoSEQ multiplex PCR, while TCRdb's copy carries only in-frame clones and drops some. The sample includes some 70,000 clones, 75% to 90% of them seen just once. The sequencing input was peripheral blood. The origin of the receptors is a human donor in a cohort sampled during active COVID-19.

The chain is built from TRBV6-5 and TRBJ1-2; no clear D. Germline CDR1 is MNHEY and CDR2 is SVGAGI. V was clipped by 9 bases and J by 8 bases, with 19 bases between them. This CDR3 is built from 13 residues. The CDR3 reads CASSGGRLGGYTF. CDR3 coding DNA: TGTGCCAGTTCAGGTGGGCGCCTCGGCGGCTACACCTTC.

This clone was observed a single time. The chain recombines TRBV4-1 with TRBJ2-3, with 7 bases fitting TRBD1. V shed 0 bases and J 8 bases; nucleotides not matched to a gene: 2. Germline V gives CDR1 MGHRA, CDR2 YSYEKL. CDR3 size: 13 residues. The CDR3 DNA sequence: TGCGCCAGCAGCCAAGACCGGGACAGTACGCAGTATTTT. This codes for CASSQDRDSTQYF.

V usage is TRBV7-9 and J usage is TRBJ1-4; D uncertain. V was shortened by 2 bases and J by 0 bases, with 7 bases between the two germline ends. This CDR3 contains 15 residues. CDR1 SEHNR and CDR2 FQNEAQ come from the germline V gene (reference sequence). CDR3 amino acids: CASSLTGTTNEKLFF. The CDR3 DNA sequence: TGTGCCAGCAGCTTAACCGGGACAACTAATGAAAAACTGTTTTTT.

This chain connects TRBV9 to TRBJ2-2, with 10 positions matching TRBD1. This CDR3 has 16 amino acids. Germline V CDR1 and CDR2: SGDLS, YYNGEE. V lost 4 bases and J lost 5; bases outside the gene matches: 8. The CDR3, as DNA: TGTGCCAGCAGCTCGGGGTGGGACAGGGGTACCGGGGAGCTGTTTTTT. Protein sequence: CASSSGWDRGTGELFF.

As for this clone: The sample carries other DNA sequences with the same CDR3. CDR3 sequence: CASSLSSYNSPLHF. In DNA form, the CDR3 reads TGTGCCAGCAGCCTCAGCTCCTATAATTCACCCCTCCACTTT. This chain links TRBV27 with TRBJ1-6, with D uncertain. CDR1 is MNHEY, CDR2 SMNVEV, per germline (reference sequence). Trimming removed 6 bases at V and 0 bases at J, with 6 bases between. The CDR3 covers 14 residues.

V and J are TRBV28 and TRBJ2-1; D possibly corresponds to TRBD2 (6 bases). V dropped 6 bases and J dropped 4 bases, with 16 bases sitting between them. CDR1 is MDHEN, CDR2 SYDVKM, per germline. This CDR3 region has 15 residues. The CDR3 region is CASSPAGGLYNEQFF. The CDR3 DNA sequence: TGTGCCAGCAGCCCCGCTGGGGGGTTGTACAATGAGCAGTTCTTC.

The chain couples TRBV30 to TRBJ2-3; TRBD2 agrees at 10 bases. J gave up 6 bases and V 4 bases, and 4 bases lay outside the gene matches. The CDR3 contains 13 residues. The germline V gene has CDR1 GTSNPN and CDR2 SVGIG (reference sequence). The CDR3 reads CAWTSGSTDTQYF. The CDR3 bases are TGTGCCTGGACTAGCGGGAGTACCGATACGCAGTATTTT.

Here the CDR3 DNA reads TGTGCCAGCAGCCAAGTACCCCGCGGCGGGGGGCGGAAGACTGAAGCTTTCTTT. Translated: CASSQVPRGGGRKTEAFF. The chain has TRBV3-1 (or the pseudogene TRBV3-2) and TRBJ1-1, with D possibly matching TRBD1 (6 bases). The CDR3 is 18 amino acids. Per the germline V gene, CDR1 is LGHDT and CDR2 is YNNKEL (reference sequence). The V end was cut by 1 base, the J end by 5 bases, with 23 bases between.

This sequence joins TRBV7-9 and TRBJ1-2, with D unclear. This CDR3 has 13 amino acids. Germline V gene sequence: CDR1 SEHNR, CDR2 FQNEAQ (reference sequence). V was pared by 1 base and J by 8 bases, with 11 bases between. The CDR3 nucleotides read TGTGCCAGCAGCTTAGGGGCGGGAAAAGGCTACACCTTC. Translated: CASSLGAGKGYTF.

The chain carries TRBV28 and TRBJ1-6; D might be TRBD1 (5 bases). Looked up from germline, CDR1 is MDHEN and CDR2 is SYDVKM. This CDR3 region has 12 residues. V lost 8 bases, J lost 9 bases, and 11 bases lay in between. The CDR3 DNA reads as TGTGCCAGCGGGGTGGGGCTTTCACCCCTCCACTTT. Protein product: CASGVGLSPLHF.

V gene TRBV5-1 combines with J gene TRBJ2-7, with TRBD2 matching 7 bases. The junction had 13 bases not matched to a gene; V was cut back by 7 bases and J by 3 bases. There are 15 residues in the CDR3. The V gene's germline CDR1 is SGHRS and CDR2 YFSETQ. This CDR3 reads CASSNMGGSGYEQYF. The CDR3 nucleotides are TGCGCCAGCTCGAACATGGGGGGGTCCGGCTACGAGCAGTACTTC.